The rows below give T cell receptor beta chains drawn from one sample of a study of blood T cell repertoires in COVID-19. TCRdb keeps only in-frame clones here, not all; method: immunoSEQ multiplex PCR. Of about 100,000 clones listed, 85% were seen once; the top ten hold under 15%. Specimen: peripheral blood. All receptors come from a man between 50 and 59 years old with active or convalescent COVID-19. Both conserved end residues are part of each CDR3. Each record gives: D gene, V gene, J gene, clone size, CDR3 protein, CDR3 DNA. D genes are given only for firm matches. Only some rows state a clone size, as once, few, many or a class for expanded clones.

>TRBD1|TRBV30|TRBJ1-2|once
CAWRLQGVAYGYTF
TGTGCCTGGAGGCTACAGGGGGTGGCCTATGGCTACACCTTC
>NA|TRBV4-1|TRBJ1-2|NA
CASSQGDFSVYGYTF
TGCGCCAGCAGCCAAGGTGACTTTAGCGTCTATGGCTACACCTTC
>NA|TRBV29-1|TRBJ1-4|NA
CSAVIRGMEEKLFF
TGCAGCGCCGTCATCCGGGGGATGGAGGAAAAACTGTTTTTT
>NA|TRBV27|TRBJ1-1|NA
CASSLSQIYVNTEAFF
TGTGCCAGCAGTTTATCGCAGATATATGTGAACACTGAAGCTTTCTTT
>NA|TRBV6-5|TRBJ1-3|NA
CATTDNPGNTIYF
TGTGCCACCACGGACAATCCCGGAAACACCATATATTTT
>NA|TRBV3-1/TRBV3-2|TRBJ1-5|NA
CASSHQGQPQHF
TGTGCCAGCAGCCATCAGGGTCAGCCCCAGCATTTT
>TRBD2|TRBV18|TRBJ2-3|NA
CASSPLAGEADTQYF
TGTGCCAGCTCACCACTAGCGGGAGAGGCAGATACGCAGTATTTT
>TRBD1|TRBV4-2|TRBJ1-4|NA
CASSPGTGGEEKLFF
TGTGCCAGCAGCCCAGGGACAGGGGGCGAGGAAAAACTGTTTTTT
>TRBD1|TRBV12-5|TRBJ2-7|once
CASGLVIGTGKGGSYEQYF
TGTGCTAGTGGTTTGGTAATCGGGACAGGGAAGGGGGGCTCCTACGAGCAGTACTTC
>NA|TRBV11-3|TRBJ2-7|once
CASSFHPRATYEQYF
TGTGCCAGCAGCTTCCATCCCAGGGCCACCTACGAGCAGTACTTC
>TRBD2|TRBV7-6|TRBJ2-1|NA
CASSPPLGTSGYNEQFF
TGTGCCAGCAGCCCGCCTCTAGGGACTAGCGGCTACAATGAGCAGTTCTTC
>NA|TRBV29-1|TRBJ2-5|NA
CSVGGAQETQYF
TGCAGCGTGGGGGGGGCACAAGAGACCCAGTACTTC
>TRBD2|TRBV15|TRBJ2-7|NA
CATSRGLATYEQYF
TGTGCCACCAGCAGGGGACTAGCTACTTACGAGCAGTACTTC
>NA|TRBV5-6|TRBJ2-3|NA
CASSLVPSSDTQYF
TGTGCCAGCAGCTTGGTCCCCAGTTCTGATACGCAGTATTTT
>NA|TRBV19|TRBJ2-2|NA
CASSTGMVTGELFF
TGTGCCAGTAGTACAGGGATGGTCACCGGGGAGCTGTTTTTT
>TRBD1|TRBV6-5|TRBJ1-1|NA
CASRTIQGETLAFF
TGTGCCAGCAGGACAATACAGGGGGAAACGTTGGCTTTCTTT
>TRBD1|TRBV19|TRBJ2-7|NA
CASSIGTGSTSEQYF
TGTGCCAGTAGTATCGGGACAGGGTCGACCAGCGAGCAGTACTTC
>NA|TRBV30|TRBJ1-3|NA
CAWSLSGNTIYF
TGTGCCTGGAGCCTTTCTGGAAACACCATATATTTT
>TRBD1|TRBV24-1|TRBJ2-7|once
CATSWTGDSEQYF
TGTGCCACCAGTTGGACAGGGGATAGCGAGCAGTACTTC
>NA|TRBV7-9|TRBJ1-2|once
CASSRTSTRDGYTF
TGTGCCAGCAGCCGGACATCTACAAGGGATGGCTACACCTTC
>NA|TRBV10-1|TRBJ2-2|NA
CASRGNTGELFF
TGCGCCAGCCGAGGGAACACCGGGGAGCTGTTTTTT
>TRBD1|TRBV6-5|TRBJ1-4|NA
CASRDRENEKLFF
TGTGCCAGTAGGGACAGGGAGAACGAAAAACTGTTTTTT
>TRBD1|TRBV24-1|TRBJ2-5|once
CATSDNVGQLPQETQYF
TGTGCCACCAGTGACAACGTGGGACAGCTACCCCAAGAGACCCAGTACTTC
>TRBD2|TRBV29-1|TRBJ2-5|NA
CSVERASGNQETQYF
TGCAGCGTTGAACGGGCTAGCGGAAACCAAGAGACCCAGTACTTC
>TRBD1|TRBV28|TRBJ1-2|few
CASSWGQNYGYTF
TGTGCCAGCAGTTGGGGACAGAACTATGGCTACACCTTC
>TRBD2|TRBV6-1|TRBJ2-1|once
CASTPGGNNEQFF
TGTGCCAGCACGCCGGGAGGGAACAATGAGCAGTTCTTC
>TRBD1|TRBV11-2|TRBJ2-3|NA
CASSLVQGADTQYF
TGTGCCAGCAGCTTAGTACAGGGGGCAGATACGCAGTATTTT
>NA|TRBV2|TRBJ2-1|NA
CASRESNEQFF
TGTGCCAGCCGGGAGAGCAATGAGCAGTTCTTC
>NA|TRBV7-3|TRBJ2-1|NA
CASSPPGDNEQFF
TGTGCCAGCAGCCCCCCGGGAGACAATGAGCAGTTCTTC
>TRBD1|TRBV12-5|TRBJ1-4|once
CASGLVTGGTNEKLFF
TGTGCTAGTGGTTTGGTAACAGGGGGGACTAATGAAAAACTGTTTTTT
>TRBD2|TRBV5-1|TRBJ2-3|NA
CASSLGTSAAPDTQYF
TGCGCCAGCAGCTTGGGGACTAGCGCTGCCCCAGATACGCAGTATTTT
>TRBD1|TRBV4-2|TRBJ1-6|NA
CASSRPGQNNSPLHF
TGTGCCAGCAGCCGACCGGGACAGAATAATTCACCCCTCCACTTT
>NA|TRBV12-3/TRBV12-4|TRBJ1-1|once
CASNRRGNTEAFF
TGTGCCAGCAACCGACGCGGGAACACTGAAGCTTTCTTT
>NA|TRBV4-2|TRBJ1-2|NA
CASSSTFGYTF
TGTGCCAGCAGCTCTACGTTTGGCTACACCTTC
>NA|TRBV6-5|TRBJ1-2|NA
CASSYLGRDYGYTF
TGTGCCAGCAGTTACCTTGGCAGGGACTATGGCTACACCTTC
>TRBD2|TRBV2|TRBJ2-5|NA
CAGGEETQYF
TGTGCCGGGGGGGAAGAGACCCAGTACTTC
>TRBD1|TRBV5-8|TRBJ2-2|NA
CASSINYRGGTGELFF
TGTGCCAGCAGCATAAATTACAGGGGTGGAACCGGGGAGCTGTTTTTT
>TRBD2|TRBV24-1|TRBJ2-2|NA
CATSDPKRGDTGELFF
TGTGCCACCAGTGACCCTAAGCGGGGGGACACCGGGGAGCTGTTTTTT
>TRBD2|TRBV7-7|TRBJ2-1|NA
CASSFSIAGDNEQFF
TGTGCTAGCAGCTTCTCTATAGCGGGAGACAATGAGCAGTTCTTC
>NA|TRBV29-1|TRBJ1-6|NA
CSVDWLVSRSPLHF
TGCAGCGTTGATTGGCTAGTCAGTCGTTCACCCCTCCACTTT
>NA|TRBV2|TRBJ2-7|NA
CASREQDYEQYF
TGTGCCAGCAGGGAACAGGACTACGAGCAGTACTTC
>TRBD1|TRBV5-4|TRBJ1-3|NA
CAYSDRAGNTIYF
TGTGCCTACTCGGACAGGGCGGGAAACACCATATATTTT
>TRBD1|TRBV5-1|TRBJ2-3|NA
CASSQTGLTDTQYF
TGCGCCAGCAGCCAGACAGGGCTCACAGATACGCAGTATTTT
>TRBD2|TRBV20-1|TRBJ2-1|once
CSASGGLAGYNEQFF
TGCAGTGCTAGTGGGGGACTAGCGGGATACAATGAGCAGTTCTTC